This T cell receptor (beta chain) was retrieved from a study of cytomegalovirus exposure and HLA in healthy donors. Overall study: Out of about 179 million T cells, an earlier analysis found about 100 million unique TCR beta sequences in total. Early released data comprised 80 million or so unique TCRs from HLA-typed donors. Findings and caveats of the study: Researchers left out some V segments, among them TRBV6-2 and TRBV6-3, as indistinguishable. A later analysis found that most CMV-associated TCR beta chains appeared HLA-restricted.

This clone has a single count. Its antigen is unidentified. Primers: 60 Vbeta forward and 13 Jbeta reverse. Clones were read by immunoSEQ multiplex PCR, and TCRdb kept only the in-frame ones, dropping some. The sample lists about 140,000 clones, around 82% occurring once. This CDR3 has 16 amino acids. Per germline, CDR1 MDHEN and CDR2 SYDVKM. V gave up 8 bases and J gave up 1 base, with 15 bases separating them. The receptor's source is a female donor in good health and CMV-seronegative. The chain is built from TRBV28 and TRBJ2-6; a weak D match, TRBD1 (6 bases). Source material: PBMCs. The CDR3 DNA sequence: TGTGCCAGCGCTTTTCTCAGGGGTTCTGGGGCCAACGTCCTGACTTTC. It encodes CASAFLRGSGANVLTF.